This T cell receptor (beta chain) emerged from a study of spatial heterogeneity in lung cancer. This clonotype was detected only a few times. Antigen: not known. Unique molecular identifiers, one per molecule, were present on every TCR cDNA molecule. Using its own MiXCR run on the 5' RACE reads, TCRdb lists one record per CDR3 protein. Of 20,000 to 25,000 distinct CDR3 sequences listed, roughly 4.6% are singletons. General study points: Ubiquitous expanded tumor TCRs were seen in blood more at resection than at follow-up.

Time point here: sample taken at primary tumor resection. The authors sequenced whole RNA from tumor, nontumor lung or frozen PBMC without sorting. The CDR3 contains 12 residues. With 2 bases removed from V and 7 bases from J, the gap between germline ends came to 8 bases. Germline CDR1 reads GTSNPN; CDR2 reads SVGIG (reference sequence). Sequencing used PBMCs, obtained at surgery. This chain connects TRBV30 to TRBJ1-4; D not certain. The sequence came from a male donor with early-stage non-small cell lung cancer. The CDR3 region has the DNA TGTGCCTGGAGTAGGACCGCTGAAAAACTGTTTTTT. The encoded protein is CAWSRTAEKLFF.